The rows below give T cell receptor beta chains drawn from one sample of a study of T-cell reconstitution after alpha-beta-depleted transplantation in children. MiXCR, applied by TCRdb to the PCR reads, yields one record per CDR3 protein. Of around 420,000 distinct CDR3 sequences in the sample, about a sixth were seen once. Material: PBMCs, mostly from graft donor cells, obtained 360 days after TCRalphabeta/CD19-depleted stem cell transplant. These receptors were collected from a boy younger than two who had a stem cell transplant for Wiskott-Aldrich syndrome, so the T cells may come from the graft donor. Each CDR3 is given with its conserved first and last residue. D genes are given only for firm matches. Clone size, where shown, is once, few, many, or a class for clones that have expanded.

v_call: TRBV4-1
d_call: TRBD1
clone_size: NA
j_call: TRBJ2-3
cdr3_length: 14
cdr3_nt: TGCGCCAGCAGCCAGGGGACAGGGGCAGATACGCAGTATTTT
cdr3_aa: CASSQGTGADTQYF

v_call: TRBV16
d_call: NA
clone_size: few
j_call: TRBJ2-3
cdr3_length: 14
cdr3_nt: TGTGCCAGCAGCCAAGGAGGGGCTGAAGATACGCAGTATTTT
cdr3_aa: CASSQGGAEDTQYF

v_call: TRBV10-3
d_call: TRBD2
clone_size: few
j_call: TRBJ2-3
cdr3_length: 14
cdr3_nt: TGTGCCTCCCGACTAGCGGGGGGTGGAGATACGCAGTATTTT
cdr3_aa: CASRLAGGGDTQYF

v_call: TRBV10-3
d_call: TRBD2
clone_size: many
j_call: TRBJ2-1
cdr3_length: 18
cdr3_nt: TGTGCCATCAGTGAGGTACGTCTAGCGGGAGTTAATGGTGGTGAGCAGTTCTTC
cdr3_aa: CAISEVRLAGVNGGEQFF

v_call: TRBV11-2
d_call: TRBD2
clone_size: NA
j_call: TRBJ2-1
cdr3_length: 16
cdr3_nt: TGTGCCAGCAGCGCACGCCGACTAGCGGGAGAGGATGAGCAGTTCTTC
cdr3_aa: CASSARRLAGEDEQFF

v_call: TRBV3-1
d_call: TRBD2
clone_size: NA
j_call: TRBJ2-7
cdr3_length: 16
cdr3_nt: TGTGCCAGCAGCCGCTTGGGCGGGAGGCCCTCCTACGAGCAGTACTTC
cdr3_aa: CASSRLGGRPSYEQYF

v_call: TRBV18
d_call: TRBD1
clone_size: NA
j_call: TRBJ2-7
cdr3_length: 13
cdr3_nt: TGTGCCAGCTCAGCCTGGACAGGGGACGAGCAGTACTTC
cdr3_aa: CASSAWTGDEQYF

v_call: TRBV2
d_call: NA
clone_size: NA
j_call: TRBJ2-3
cdr3_length: 16
cdr3_nt: TGTGCCAGCAGTGACGAAGTGATCCCGGCCACAGATACGCAGTATTTT
cdr3_aa: CASSDEVIPATDTQYF

v_call: TRBV19
d_call: NA
clone_size: NA
j_call: TRBJ2-1
cdr3_length: 14
cdr3_nt: TGTGCCAGTAGTGCAGGTAGCTTCAGCAATGAGCAGTTCTTC
cdr3_aa: CASSAGSFSNEQFF

v_call: TRBV4-3
d_call: NA
clone_size: few
j_call: TRBJ2-1
cdr3_length: 17
cdr3_nt: TGCGCCAGCAGCCAGGAGCTTGTACTGAGCTCCTACAATGAGCAGTTCTTC
cdr3_aa: CASSQELVLSSYNEQFF

v_call: TRBV5-1
d_call: TRBD2
clone_size: few
j_call: TRBJ2-1
cdr3_length: 15
cdr3_nt: TGCGCCAGCACTATCCGGCGGGGGGTTAACAATGAGCAGTTCTTC
cdr3_aa: CASTIRRGVNNEQFF

v_call: TRBV5-1
d_call: TRBD2
clone_size: few
j_call: TRBJ2-3
cdr3_length: 16
cdr3_nt: TGCGCCAGCAGCCGGGTAGCGGGGGGGGCCACAGATACGCAGTATTTT
cdr3_aa: CASSRVAGGATDTQYF

v_call: TRBV4-1
d_call: NA
clone_size: few
j_call: TRBJ2-2
cdr3_length: 17
cdr3_nt: TGCGCCAGCAGCCAAGAAAATAGACCGCTGGGCACCGGGGAGCTGTTTTTT
cdr3_aa: CASSQENRPLGTGELFF

v_call: TRBV20-1
d_call: NA
clone_size: few
j_call: TRBJ2-1
cdr3_length: 15
cdr3_nt: TGCAGTGCTAGCCCCACCTGGATCCACTACAATGAGCAGTTCTTC
cdr3_aa: CSASPTWIHYNEQFF

v_call: TRBV12-3/TRBV12-4
d_call: TRBD1
clone_size: NA
j_call: TRBJ2-7
cdr3_length: 13
cdr3_nt: TGTGCCAGCAGCCGGACAGGCCTCTACGAGCAGTACTTC
cdr3_aa: CASSRTGLYEQYF

v_call: TRBV20-1
d_call: TRBD2
clone_size: few
j_call: TRBJ2-5
cdr3_length: 14
cdr3_nt: TGCAGTGCTCCCAGGACTAGCGCACAAGAGACCCAGTACTTC
cdr3_aa: CSAPRTSAQETQYF

v_call: TRBV10-3
d_call: NA
clone_size: many
j_call: TRBJ2-1
cdr3_length: 18
cdr3_nt: TGTGCCATCAGGGTGACAGGGGCTGCGCGGGAGGGCCGGGATGAGCAGTTCTTC
cdr3_aa: CAIRVTGAAREGRDEQFF

v_call: TRBV5-1
d_call: TRBD1
clone_size: few
j_call: TRBJ2-1
cdr3_length: 14
cdr3_nt: TGCGCCAGCAGCCCAACAGGGGCGGACAATGAGCAGTTCTTC
cdr3_aa: CASSPTGADNEQFF

v_call: TRBV18
d_call: NA
clone_size: few
j_call: TRBJ2-5
cdr3_length: 12
cdr3_nt: TGTGCCAGCTCAGAGGAGGGAGAGACCCAGTACTTC
cdr3_aa: CASSEEGETQYF

v_call: TRBV5-1
d_call: TRBD2
clone_size: NA
j_call: TRBJ2-7
cdr3_length: 13
cdr3_nt: TGCGCCAGCAGACGGGAGGGGTCCCACGAGCAGTACTTC
cdr3_aa: CASRREGSHEQYF

v_call: TRBV24-1
d_call: TRBD2
clone_size: NA
j_call: TRBJ2-1
cdr3_length: 17
cdr3_nt: TGTGCAATACGCCCACCGCTACTAGCGGGAGGCCAGGGTGAGCAGTTCTTC
cdr3_aa: CAIRPPLLAGGQGEQFF

v_call: TRBV4-1
d_call: NA
clone_size: few
j_call: TRBJ2-1
cdr3_length: 14
cdr3_nt: TGCGCCAGCAGCCAAGCGGGGGCCTACAATGAGCAGTTCTTC
cdr3_aa: CASSQAGAYNEQFF

v_call: TRBV24-1
d_call: NA
clone_size: few
j_call: TRBJ2-7
cdr3_length: 15
cdr3_nt: TGTGCCACCAGTGACCCCGGGACACCTTATGGGGAGCAGTACTTC
cdr3_aa: CATSDPGTPYGEQYF

v_call: TRBV5-1
d_call: NA
clone_size: few
j_call: TRBJ2-2
cdr3_length: 16
cdr3_nt: TGCGCCAGCAGTGTCCAACAGACGGTGAACACCGGGGAGCTGTTTTTT
cdr3_aa: CASSVQQTVNTGELFF

v_call: TRBV24-1
d_call: NA
clone_size: NA
j_call: TRBJ2-7
cdr3_length: 13
cdr3_nt: TGTGCCACCAGTGATCCCTACAGCTACGAGCAGTACTTC
cdr3_aa: CATSDPYSYEQYF

v_call: TRBV4-1
d_call: NA
clone_size: few
j_call: TRBJ2-3
cdr3_length: 15
cdr3_nt: TGCGCCAGCAGCAACAGACTGGAAGGCACAGATACGCAGTATTTT
cdr3_aa: CASSNRLEGTDTQYF

v_call: TRBV7-9
d_call: NA
clone_size: NA
j_call: TRBJ2-2
cdr3_length: 12
cdr3_nt: TGTGCCAGCAGCTTCGCCTTGGGGGAGCTGTTTTTT
cdr3_aa: CASSFALGELFF

v_call: TRBV10-3
d_call: TRBD1
clone_size: NA
j_call: TRBJ1-2
cdr3_length: 15
cdr3_nt: TGTGCCATCAGTGGGGACAGGGGGCCTAACTATGGCTACACCTTC
cdr3_aa: CAISGDRGPNYGYTF

v_call: TRBV5-1
d_call: NA
clone_size: few
j_call: TRBJ2-7
cdr3_length: 12
cdr3_nt: TGCGCCAGCAGCGGTGGTACCTACGAGCAGTACTTC
cdr3_aa: CASSGGTYEQYF

v_call: TRBV7-2
d_call: TRBD2
clone_size: few
j_call: TRBJ2-3
cdr3_length: 16
cdr3_nt: TGTGCCAGCAGCTTAGCCCGAGCGGGGTTCACAGATACGCAGTATTTT
cdr3_aa: CASSLARAGFTDTQYF

v_call: TRBV10-3
d_call: TRBD1
clone_size: NA
j_call: TRBJ2-7
cdr3_length: 12
cdr3_nt: TGTGCCATCAACACGGACAGGGACGAGCAGTACTTC
cdr3_aa: CAINTDRDEQYF

v_call: TRBV2
d_call: NA
clone_size: NA
j_call: TRBJ2-2
cdr3_length: 16
cdr3_nt: TGTGCCAGCAGTGAAGGCAGGGGCTGGGGCACCGGGGAGCTGTTTTTT
cdr3_aa: CASSEGRGWGTGELFF

v_call: TRBV20-1
d_call: NA
clone_size: NA
j_call: TRBJ1-6
cdr3_length: 15
cdr3_nt: TGCAGTGCTAGAGTCGAGGCGCCCTATAATTCACCCCTCCACTTT
cdr3_aa: CSARVEAPYNSPLHF

v_call: TRBV7-9
d_call: NA
clone_size: NA
j_call: TRBJ2-1
cdr3_length: 16
cdr3_nt: TGTGCCAGCAGCCCCCTAGTCGGGAGCTCCTACAATGAGCAGTTCTTC
cdr3_aa: CASSPLVGSSYNEQFF

v_call: TRBV5-1
d_call: NA
clone_size: NA
j_call: TRBJ2-7
cdr3_length: 12
cdr3_nt: TGCGCCAGCAGCTTCAGGGGCGATGAGCAGTACTTC
cdr3_aa: CASSFRGDEQYF

v_call: TRBV10-3
d_call: TRBD2
clone_size: NA
j_call: TRBJ2-7
cdr3_length: 16
cdr3_nt: TGTGCCATCAGTGAGTGGGGGGGACTAGCGGTTTACGAGCAGTACTTC
cdr3_aa: CAISEWGGLAVYEQYF

v_call: TRBV12-3/TRBV12-4
d_call: NA
clone_size: few
j_call: TRBJ2-7
cdr3_length: 12
cdr3_nt: TGTGCCAGCAGTTTGCTTGGCCTGGGGTTGTACTTC
cdr3_aa: CASSLLGLGLYF

v_call: TRBV27
d_call: TRBD2
clone_size: few
j_call: TRBJ2-1
cdr3_length: 14
cdr3_nt: TGTGCCAGCAGTTTTTCTAGCGGGGATCATGAGCAGTTCTTC
cdr3_aa: CASSFSSGDHEQFF

v_call: TRBV5-1
d_call: TRBD2
clone_size: few
j_call: TRBJ2-1
cdr3_length: 15
cdr3_nt: TGCGCCAGCAGCTTGGTAACTAGCGTCTACAATGAGCAGTTCTTC
cdr3_aa: CASSLVTSVYNEQFF

v_call: TRBV20-1
d_call: NA
clone_size: NA
j_call: TRBJ2-7
cdr3_length: 14
cdr3_nt: TGCAGTGCTAGAGATGGTAACAGGGTTTACGAGCAGTACTTC
cdr3_aa: CSARDGNRVYEQYF

v_call: TRBV12-3/TRBV12-4
d_call: TRBD2
clone_size: many
j_call: TRBJ2-7
cdr3_length: 17
cdr3_nt: TGTGCCAGCAGTGGACTAGCGGGAGTTTCTTCCCAATACGAGCAGTACTTC
cdr3_aa: CASSGLAGVSSQYEQYF

v_call: TRBV7-2
d_call: NA
clone_size: few
j_call: TRBJ1-1
cdr3_length: 13
cdr3_nt: TGTGCCAGCTCTTTCGATGTGACCACTGAAGCTTTCTTT
cdr3_aa: CASSFDVTTEAFF